One and the same sample provided the 3 T cell receptor beta chains below, sequenced in a study of technical replicates of blood from a handful of donors. Sequencing used immunoSEQ multiplex PCR; TCRdb keeps in-frame clones, though not all of them. The table lists around 78,000 clones, 85% to 95% of them singletons. The sequenced sample was T cells isolated from PBMCs. These receptors were collected from a human donor in good health.

This clone has just one count. The V call is TRBV2, the J call TRBJ2-7, with D possibly matching TRBD1 (6 bases). V lost 7 bases and J 2 bases, leaving 18 bases between the germline ends. This CDR3 contains 15 residues. The germline V gene encodes CDR1 SNHLY and CDR2 FYNNEI. This CDR3 reads CASTLGQPSTYEQYF. CDR3 DNA sequence: TGTGCCAGCACTCTAGGACAGCCTTCTACCTACGAGCAGTACTTC.

The DNA of the CDR3 is TGTGCCAGCAGTTTGGGGGCCCTTAATGAAAAACTGTTTTTT. It codes for CASSLGALNEKLFF. The chain links TRBV28 to TRBJ1-4; D might be TRBD1 (6 bases). V lost 3 bases and J lost 4, with 9 bases in between. This CDR3 region has 14 residues. Germline V gives CDR1 MDHEN, CDR2 SYDVKM.

The J gene is TRBJ2-3, the V gene TRBV6-6; TRBD2 matches at 9 bases. This CDR3 has 14 amino acids. V gave up 9 bases and J gave up 6 bases; unmatched junction bases: 10. Germline CDR1 is MNHNY and CDR2 is SVGAGI (reference sequence). DNA of the CDR3: TGTGCCAGTGGAAGTAGCGGGAGTAGTGATACGCAGTATTTT. It codes for CASGSSGSSDTQYF.